These T cell receptor beta chains were read from a single sample in a study of blood T cell repertoires in COVID-19. The assay was immunoSEQ multiplex PCR, and TCRdb's table has in-frame clones only and misses some. The sample lists roughly 150,000 clones, approximately 90% seen once, with about 16% in the top ten. Specimen: peripheral blood. The receptors stem from a woman aged 40 to 49 with acute or convalescent COVID-19. Each CDR3 is given with its conserved first and last residue. D genes are given only for firm matches. Part of the rows lack a size; the others show once, few, many or a class for expanded clones.

>TRBJ2-1|-|TRBV7-3|TRBD1
CASSLIGRLTGGNNEQFF
TGTGCCAGCAGCTTAATAGGGAGGTTGACAGGGGGAAACAATGAGCAGTTCTTC
>TRBJ1-5|-|TRBV28|-
CASNLLSGNQPQHF
TGTGCCAGCAACCTTTTATCGGGTAATCAGCCCCAGCATTTT
>TRBJ2-7|-|TRBV28|-
CASSLSASPVSEQYF
TGTGCCAGCAGTTTAAGCGCTAGTCCCGTGTCGGAGCAGTACTTC
>TRBJ2-5|-|TRBV7-3|TRBD2
CASSPGGEGTQYF
TGTGCCAGCAGCCCCGGGGGGGAGGGGACCCAGTACTTC
>TRBJ1-4|-|TRBV2|TRBD1
CASGGQGMEKLFF
TGTGCCAGCGGAGGACAGGGGATGGAAAAACTGTTTTTT
>TRBJ2-4|once|TRBV5-1|TRBD1
CASSLLTGGAIGNIQYF
TGCGCCAGCAGCTTATTAACAGGGGGCGCCATAGGAAACATTCAGTACTTC
>TRBJ2-1|-|TRBV6-5|-
CASSSGGGGPYNEQFF
TGTGCCAGCAGTTCTGGTGGGGGGGGGCCCTACAATGAGCAGTTCTTC
>TRBJ2-5|-|TRBV6-2/TRBV6-3|TRBD1
CASSWNRGETQYF
TGTGCCAGCAGTTGGAACAGGGGTGAGACCCAGTACTTC
>TRBJ2-3|-|TRBV24-1|-
CATSASGSIDTQYF
TGTGCCACCAGTGCGTCGGGGTCTATAGATACGCAGTATTTT
>TRBJ1-4|-|TRBV5-8|-
CASSSRQATNEKLFF
TGTGCCAGCAGCTCAAGACAGGCAACTAATGAAAAACTGTTTTTT
>TRBJ2-3|-|TRBV7-8|TRBD2
CASSLGTSRRYTQYF
TGTGCCAGCAGCTTAGGGACTAGCCGGCGGTATACGCAGTATTTT
>TRBJ2-1|-|TRBV29-1|TRBD2
CSVGLAGGPLFNEQFF
TGCAGCGTGGGACTAGCGGGAGGGCCTTTGTTTAATGAGCAGTTCTTC
>TRBJ2-1|-|TRBV7-8|-
CASREYSLDSFSHHEQFF
TGTGCCAGCAGAGAATATTCCCTAGACAGTTTTTCACACCATGAGCAGTTCTTC
>TRBJ1-1|-|TRBV5-4|-
CASSPDDRPFTEAFF
TGTGCCAGCAGCCCCGATGACAGACCTTTCACTGAAGCTTTCTTT
>TRBJ2-7|-|TRBV27|-
CASSSLAGSYEQYF
TGTGCCAGCAGTTCCCTTGCGGGGTCCTACGAGCAGTACTTC
>TRBJ2-6|-|TRBV19|TRBD1
CASSPDRVGANVLTF
TGTGCCAGTAGCCCGGACAGGGTTGGGGCCAACGTCCTGACTTTC
>TRBJ1-3|-|TRBV19|-
CASSMWGEDSGNTIYF
TGTGCCAGTAGTATGTGGGGGGAAGACTCTGGAAACACCATATATTTT
>TRBJ2-7|-|TRBV21-1|-
CASSITTGFSYEQYF
TGTGCCAGCAGCATCACGACAGGCTTCTCCTACGAGCAGTACTTC
>TRBJ1-2|-|TRBV9|-
CASSAEKRTSIRGYTF
TGTGCCAGCAGCGCAGAAAAAAGGACATCTATCCGTGGCTACACCTTC
>TRBJ2-7|once|TRBV15|-
CATSRVGWEDFPYEQYF
TGTGCCACCAGCAGAGTTGGATGGGAGGATTTCCCCTACGAGCAGTACTTC
>TRBJ2-1|-|TRBV9|TRBD1
CASSSRTGLDEQFF
TGTGCCAGCAGTAGCCGGACAGGGTTGGATGAGCAGTTCTTC
>TRBJ1-3|-|TRBV27|TRBD1
CASRNTGAGNTIYF
TGTGCCAGCAGAAACACAGGGGCTGGCAACACCATATATTTT
>TRBJ2-7|-|TRBV6-5|-
CASTRKPQGHEQYF
TGTGCCAGCACCCGGAAACCACAGGGCCACGAGCAGTACTTC
>TRBJ2-7|-|TRBV4-1|TRBD1
CASSQDVLLTGGEQYF
TGCGCCAGCAGCCAAGATGTCCTGTTGACAGGGGGCGAGCAGTACTTC
>TRBJ1-1|-|TRBV4-2|-
CASSQGVGGVGTEAFF
TGTGCCAGCAGCCAAGGGGTTGGGGGCGTCGGCACTGAAGCTTTCTTT
>TRBJ1-2|-|TRBV2|-
CASSGQVNYGYTF
TGTGCCAGCAGTGGACAGGTTAACTATGGCTACACCTTC
>TRBJ1-1|-|TRBV6-5|-
CASSPEGFATEAFF
TGTGCCAGCTCCCCTGAGGGCTTTGCCACTGAAGCTTTCTTT
>TRBJ2-1|-|TRBV7-3|TRBD1
CASSPSGQGAYNEQFF
TGTGCCAGCAGCCCATCAGGACAGGGGGCTTACAATGAGCAGTTCTTC
>TRBJ1-2|-|TRBV5-4|TRBD1
CASSLEIGTEPYGYTF
TGTGCCAGCAGCTTGGAGATCGGGACAGAGCCCTATGGCTACACCTTC
>TRBJ2-7|-|TRBV7-9|TRBD1
CASSFGQADYEQYF
TGTGCCAGCAGCTTTGGACAGGCGGACTACGAGCAGTACTTC
>TRBJ2-7|-|TRBV7-2|-
CASSLVVFPLEQYF
TGTGCCAGCAGCTTAGTAGTTTTCCCCCTCGAGCAGTACTTC
>TRBJ1-3|once|TRBV28|TRBD1
CASSSGQVGGTIYF
TGTGCCAGCAGTTCTGGACAGGTTGGTGGCACCATATATTTT
>TRBJ2-2|-|TRBV5-1|-
CASSLDLVTGELFF
TGCGCCAGCAGCTTGGATCTAGTGACCGGGGAGCTGTTTTTT
>TRBJ1-6|-|TRBV19|-
CASSMTGINSPLHF
TGTGCCAGTAGTATGACAGGAATCAATTCACCCCTCCACTTT
>TRBJ2-7|-|TRBV9|TRBD2
CASSPGLAGPEQYF
TGTGCCAGCAGCCCGGGACTAGCCGGCCCCGAGCAGTACTTC
>TRBJ2-1|once|TRBV2|TRBD1
CASRAGTGLNEQFF
TGTGCCAGCAGAGCCGGGACAGGGCTTAATGAGCAGTTCTTC
>TRBJ1-2|-|TRBV9|-
CASSVASRAGYTF
TGTGCCAGCAGCGTAGCGTCGAGGGCTGGCTACACCTTC
>TRBJ2-1|-|TRBV11-3|TRBD2
CASSLDDPPAGGDEQFF
TGTGCCAGCAGCTTAGATGACCCCCCCGCGGGAGGGGATGAGCAGTTCTTC
>TRBJ1-2|-|TRBV6-4|TRBD1
CASSRGPGGYTF
TGTGCCAGCAGCAGGGGGCCTGGTGGCTACACCTTC
>TRBJ2-2|-|TRBV7-3|-
CASSAQEGTELFF
TGTGCCAGCAGCGCCCAGGAGGGAACGGAGCTGTTTTTT
>TRBJ2-2|-|TRBV24-1|TRBD1
CATSVAGQGTSGELFF
TGTGCCACCAGTGTGGCGGGACAGGGAACCTCCGGGGAGCTGTTTTTT
>TRBJ2-1|-|TRBV3-1/TRBV3-2|TRBD2
CASSLYPTTGTSQNNEQFF
TGTGCCAGCAGCCTATACCCGACAACCGGGACTAGTCAAAACAATGAGCAGTTCTTC
>TRBJ1-5|-|TRBV27|-
CASGPRSNQPQHF
TGTGCCAGCGGGCCCAGGAGCAATCAGCCCCAGCATTTT
>TRBJ2-3|-|TRBV10-1|TRBD2
CASRVREGSPSTDTQYF
TGCGCCAGCAGAGTCCGGGAGGGGTCTCCTAGCACAGATACGCAGTATTTT
>TRBJ2-1|-|TRBV5-1|-
CASSPQGWLAERSQFF
TGCGCCAGCAGCCCCCAGGGGTGGCTAGCGGAAAGGTCGCAGTTCTTC
>TRBJ2-4|-|TRBV7-2|-
CASSLGKERLAKNIQYF
TGTGCCAGCAGCCTAGGAAAGGAGCGGCTAGCCAAAAACATTCAGTACTTC
>TRBJ2-2|-|TRBV28|TRBD2
CANLLTSGAAGELFF
TGTGCCAACCTCCTAACTAGCGGGGCGGCCGGGGAGCTGTTTTTT
>TRBJ2-3|-|TRBV20-1|-
CSASRDTDTQYF
TGCAGTGCTAGTCGGGACACAGATACGCAGTATTTT
>TRBJ2-7|-|TRBV10-3|TRBD2
CAISPTSGSYEQYF
TGTGCCATCAGCCCCACTAGCGGGAGCTACGAGCAGTACTTC
>TRBJ1-5|few|TRBV2|TRBD1
CASSAKQGLSNQPQHF
TGTGCCAGCAGTGCAAAACAGGGGTTAAGCAATCAGCCCCAGCATTTT
>TRBJ2-1|-|TRBV29-1|-
CSVGVSASSYNEQFF
TGCAGCGTTGGAGTTAGCGCAAGCTCCTACAATGAGCAGTTCTTC
>TRBJ2-2|-|TRBV30|TRBD1
CAWSGTGGFTGELFF
TGTGCCTGGAGTGGGACAGGGGGGTTCACCGGGGAGCTGTTTTTT
>TRBJ1-6|-|TRBV14|-
CASSPRQVRNSPLHF
TGTGCCAGCAGCCCTAGACAGGTAAGGAATTCACCCCTCCACTTT